Listed below are T cell receptor beta chains from one sample, sequenced in a study of T cell clones after liver transplantation. Generated by immunoSEQ multiplex PCR, the TCRdb table keeps only in-frame clones and is missing some. The sample records around 100,000 clones, approximately 78% being singletons. The sequences come from CD4+ T cells from blood, collected before liver transplant. These receptor sequences come from a human donor who received a liver transplant. CDR3s include the opening cysteine and the closing phenylalanine or tryptophan. A D gene is named only where the DNA matches it firmly. Some rows have no size entry. The others give once, few or many, or a class for an expanded clone.

clone_size d_call cdr3_length j_call v_call cdr3_aa cdr3_nt
. . 15 TRBJ2-7 TRBV6-5 CASSYSEQGTYEQYF TGTGCCAGCAGTTACTCGGAACAGGGAACCTACGAGCAGTACTTC
. . 14 TRBJ1-5 TRBV5-1 CASSPGGGIEPQHF TGCGCCAGCAGCCCGGGTGGGGGAATTGAGCCCCAGCATTTT
. . 13 TRBJ2-3 TRBV30 CAWSSGTTDTQYF TGTGCCTGGTCCTCGGGGACCACAGATACGCAGTATTTT
. TRBD2 17 TRBJ2-7 TRBV11-2 CASSRTSGSASSYEQYF TGTGCCAGCAGCAGGACTAGCGGGAGCGCAAGCTCCTACGAGCAGTACTTC
. . 17 TRBJ2-7 TRBV7-2 CASSLLWGDTNSYEQYF TGTGCCAGCAGCCTGCTGTGGGGGGACACTAACTCCTACGAGCAGTACTTC
. TRBD2 14 TRBJ2-5 TRBV11-2 CASNLAGGGETQYF TGTGCCAGCAACCTAGCGGGAGGGGGGGAGACCCAGTACTTC
. . 13 TRBJ1-1 TRBV9 CASTIGPGAEAFF TGTGCCAGCACCATCGGGCCCGGAGCTGAAGCTTTCTTT
. . 17 TRBJ2-6 TRBV4-3 CASSLGYGGTGANVLTF TGCGCCAGCAGCCTCGGATACGGCGGGACTGGGGCCAACGTCCTGACTTTC
. TRBD2 15 TRBJ2-3 TRBV4-3 CASSQGRRGIDTQYF TGCGCCAGCAGCCAAGGGAGGCGGGGGATAGATACGCAGTATTTT
. TRBD1 14 TRBJ2-5 TRBV18 CASCRGSGLETQYF TGTGCCAGCTGCAGGGGGAGTGGATTGGAGACCCAGTACTTC
. TRBD1 19 TRBJ2-1 TRBV27 CASSGWTGGGKGSYNEQFF TGTGCCAGCAGTGGATGGACAGGGGGCGGAAAGGGCTCCTACAATGAGCAGTTCTTC
few TRBD1 15 TRBJ1-2 TRBV4-2 CASSRGQGRGYGYTF TGTGCCAGCAGCCGAGGACAGGGCAGAGGCTATGGCTACACCTTC
. . 13 TRBJ1-2 TRBV2 CASRETGTYGYTF TGTGCCAGCAGAGAAACAGGGACCTATGGCTACACCTTC
once . 15 TRBJ1-1 TRBV7-2 CASSPRGGTYTEAFF TGTGCCAGCAGCCCAAGGGGGGGCACGTACACTGAAGCTTTCTTT
. TRBD2 14 TRBJ2-3 TRBV5-1 CASSGASGVDTQYF TGCGCCAGCAGTGGGGCTAGCGGTGTAGATACGCAGTATTTT
. . 11 TRBJ2-5 TRBV5-1 CASALKETQYF TGCGCCAGCGCCCTAAAAGAGACCCAGTACTTC
. TRBD2 16 TRBJ2-7 TRBV4-1 CASSQDPSGRAHEQYF TGCGCCAGCAGCCAAGATCCCTCCGGGAGGGCCCACGAGCAGTACTTC
. . 17 TRBJ2-7 TRBV4-1 CASSQEASKGFSYEQYF TGCGCCAGCAGCCAAGAAGCCTCTAAAGGGTTTTCCTACGAGCAGTACTTC
. . 13 TRBJ2-2 TRBV9 CASSVKSGGELFF TGTGCCAGCAGCGTAAAGTCTGGCGGGGAGCTGTTTTTT
few . 14 TRBJ2-1 TRBV28 CASSPSEAYNEQFF TGTGCCAGCAGTCCATCGGAGGCCTACAATGAGCAGTTCTTC
once . 15 TRBJ1-1 TRBV19 CASSIGRQADTEAFF TGTGCCAGTAGTATAGGTAGACAGGCGGACACTGAAGCTTTCTTT
. TRBD2 17 TRBJ2-1 TRBV9 CASSASSGGYTYNEQFF TGTGCCAGCAGCGCAAGTAGCGGGGGGTACACCTACAATGAGCAGTTCTTC
. TRBD1 16 TRBJ2-7 TRBV27 CASSFFPTGGSYEQYF TGTGCCAGCAGTTTTTTCCCGACAGGGGGCTCCTACGAGCAGTACTTC
once TRBD1 16 TRBJ1-5 TRBV28 CASSLRTGGFNQPQHF TGTGCCAGCAGTTTAAGGACAGGGGGATTCAATCAGCCCCAGCATTTT
. . 13 TRBJ1-2 TRBV28 CASSRGSGYGYTF TGTGCCAGCAGTCGAGGGTCGGGCTATGGCTACACCTTC
. TRBD1 15 TRBJ2-7 TRBV27 CASSVRQGGPYEQYF TGTGCCAGCAGTGTACGACAGGGTGGCCCCTACGAGCAGTACTTC
. . 15 TRBJ2-4 TRBV27 CASSLFGESGNIQYF TGTGCCAGCAGTTTATTTGGAGAATCCGGAAACATTCAGTACTTC
. . 13 TRBJ2-2 TRBV19 CASTEPPSGELFF TGTGCCAGTACCGAACCACCTTCCGGGGAGCTGTTTTTT
. . 14 TRBJ1-4 TRBV15 CATSREVNGVKLFF TGTGCCACCAGCAGAGAAGTCAACGGCGTAAAACTGTTTTTT
. . 15 TRBJ2-7 TRBV7-2 CASSSQQGGLFEQYF TGTGCCAGCAGCTCTCAACAGGGAGGTTTGTTCGAGCAGTACTTC
. . 15 TRBJ2-3 TRBV4-1 CASSQERTSTDTQYF TGCGCCAGCAGCCAAGAAAGAACCAGCACAGATACGCAGTATTTT
. . 13 TRBJ2-5 TRBV9 CASSGGEKETQYF TGTGCCAGCAGCGGAGGAGAGAAAGAGACCCAGTACTTC
. TRBD1 16 TRBJ2-7 TRBV4-1 CASRVRADRAGDEQYF TGCGCCAGCCGGGTGCGCGCGGACAGGGCCGGGGACGAGCAGTACTTC
. . 15 TRBJ2-4 TRBV27 CASSLDVGGKNIQYF TGTGCCAGCAGTTTGGACGTAGGGGGCAAAAACATTCAGTACTTC
. . 17 TRBJ1-2 TRBV7-9 CASSLPGGQASNYGYTF TGTGCCAGCAGCTTACCTGGGGGCCAAGCCTCTAACTATGGCTACACCTTC
few . 16 TRBJ2-5 TRBV2 CASSEALRVIQETQYF TGTGCCAGCAGTGAAGCGCTTCGAGTTATTCAAGAGACCCAGTACTTC
. . 17 TRBJ1-4 TRBV4-2 CASSNRQVSATNEKLFF TGTGCCAGCAGCAACAGACAAGTGTCCGCAACTAATGAAAAACTGTTTTTT
. . 15 TRBJ2-2 TRBV5-1 CASSSGPPTTGELFF TGCGCCAGCAGCTCCGGGCCCCCTACCACCGGGGAGCTGTTTTTT
. . 16 TRBJ2-2 TRBV5-4 CASSLAGTPGTGELFF TGTGCCAGCAGCTTGGCCGGCACCCCGGGCACCGGGGAGCTGTTTTTT
. . 12 TRBJ2-7 TRBV7-9 CASSLTMWEQYF TGTGCCAGCAGCTTGACCATGTGGGAGCAGTACTTC
. . 13 TRBJ2-7 TRBV7-3 CASSSGRIYEQYF TGTGCCAGCAGCTCCGGACGGATTTACGAGCAGTACTTC